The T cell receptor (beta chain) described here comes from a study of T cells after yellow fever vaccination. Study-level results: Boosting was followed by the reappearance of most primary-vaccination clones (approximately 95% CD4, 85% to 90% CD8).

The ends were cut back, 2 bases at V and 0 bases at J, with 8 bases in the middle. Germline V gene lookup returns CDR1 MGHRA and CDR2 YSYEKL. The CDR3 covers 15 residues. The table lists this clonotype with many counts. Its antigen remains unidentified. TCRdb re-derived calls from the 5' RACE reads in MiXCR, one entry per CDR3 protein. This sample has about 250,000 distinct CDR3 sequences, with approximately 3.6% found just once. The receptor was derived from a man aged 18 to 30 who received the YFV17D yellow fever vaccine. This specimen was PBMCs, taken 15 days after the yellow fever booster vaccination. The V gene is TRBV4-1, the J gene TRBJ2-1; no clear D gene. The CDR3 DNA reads TGCGCCAGCAGCCAATGGGCGAGCTCCTACAATGAGCAGTTCTTC. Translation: CASSQWASSYNEQFF.